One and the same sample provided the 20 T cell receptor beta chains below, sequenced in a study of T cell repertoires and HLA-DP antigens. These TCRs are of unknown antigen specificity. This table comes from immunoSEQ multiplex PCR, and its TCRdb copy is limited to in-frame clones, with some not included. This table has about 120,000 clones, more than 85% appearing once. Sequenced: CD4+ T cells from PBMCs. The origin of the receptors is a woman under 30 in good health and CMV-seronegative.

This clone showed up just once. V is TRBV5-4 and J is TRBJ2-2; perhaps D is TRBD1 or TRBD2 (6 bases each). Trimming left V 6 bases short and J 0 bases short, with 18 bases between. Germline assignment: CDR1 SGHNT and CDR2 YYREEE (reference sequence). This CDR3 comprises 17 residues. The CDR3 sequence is CASNPGGGKANTGELFF. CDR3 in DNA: TGTGCCAGCAACCCTGGAGGGGGAAAAGCGAACACCGGGGAGCTGTTTTTT. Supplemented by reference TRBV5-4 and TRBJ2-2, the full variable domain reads ETGVTQSPTHLIKTRGQQVTLRCSSQSGHNTVSWYQQALGQGPQFIFQYYREEENGRGNFPPRFSGLQFPNYSSELNVNALELDDSALYLCASNPGGGKANTGELFFGEGSRLTVL.

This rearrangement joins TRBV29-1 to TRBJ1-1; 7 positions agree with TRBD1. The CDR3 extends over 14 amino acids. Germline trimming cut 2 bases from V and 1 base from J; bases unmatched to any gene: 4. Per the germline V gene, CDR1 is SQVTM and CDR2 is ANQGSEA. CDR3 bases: TGCAGCGTTGAATTGACAGGGCAGAACACTGAAGCTTTCTTT. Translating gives CSVELTGQNTEAFF.

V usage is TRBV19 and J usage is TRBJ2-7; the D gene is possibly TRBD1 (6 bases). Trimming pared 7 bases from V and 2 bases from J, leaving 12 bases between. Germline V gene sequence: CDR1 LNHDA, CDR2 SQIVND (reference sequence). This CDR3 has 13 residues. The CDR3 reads CASTQGGPYEQYF. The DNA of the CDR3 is TGTGCCAGTACCCAAGGGGGTCCCTACGAGCAGTACTTC.

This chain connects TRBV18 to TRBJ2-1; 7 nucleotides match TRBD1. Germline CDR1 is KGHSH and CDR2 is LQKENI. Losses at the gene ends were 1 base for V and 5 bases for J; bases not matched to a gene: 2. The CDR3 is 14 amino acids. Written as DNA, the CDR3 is TGTGCCAGCTCACCACTGACAGGGAACAATGAGCAGTTCTTC. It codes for CASSPLTGNNEQFF.

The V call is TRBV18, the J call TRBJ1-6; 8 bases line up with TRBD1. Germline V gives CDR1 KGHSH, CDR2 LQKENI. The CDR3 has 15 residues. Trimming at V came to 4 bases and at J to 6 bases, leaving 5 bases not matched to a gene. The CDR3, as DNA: TGTGCCAGCTCACAACAGGGGGTTGGTAATTCACCCCTCCACTTT. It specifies CASSQQGVGNSPLHF.

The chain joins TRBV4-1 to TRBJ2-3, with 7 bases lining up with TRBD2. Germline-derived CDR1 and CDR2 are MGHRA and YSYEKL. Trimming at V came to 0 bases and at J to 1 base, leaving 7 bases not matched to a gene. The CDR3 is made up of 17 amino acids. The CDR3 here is CASSQDLSGRGTDTQYF. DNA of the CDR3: TGCGCCAGCAGCCAAGATCTGTCGGGGAGGGGCACAGATACGCAGTATTTT.

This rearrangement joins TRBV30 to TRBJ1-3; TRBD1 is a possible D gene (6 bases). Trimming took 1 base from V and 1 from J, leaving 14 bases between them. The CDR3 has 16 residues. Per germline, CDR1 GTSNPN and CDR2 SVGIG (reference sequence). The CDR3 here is CAWSATRTGSGNTIYF. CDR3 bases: TGTGCCTGGAGTGCAACCCGAACAGGGTCTGGAAACACCATATATTTT.

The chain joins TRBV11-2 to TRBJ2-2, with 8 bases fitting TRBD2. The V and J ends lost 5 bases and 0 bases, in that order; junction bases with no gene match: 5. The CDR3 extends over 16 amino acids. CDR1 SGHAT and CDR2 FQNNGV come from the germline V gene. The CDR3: CASSPIGGANTGELFF. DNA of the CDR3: TGTGCCAGCAGCCCAATCGGGGGGGCGAACACCGGGGAGCTGTTTTTT. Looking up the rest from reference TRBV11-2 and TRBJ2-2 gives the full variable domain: EAGVAQSPRYKIIEKRQSVAFWCNPISGHATLYWYQQILGQGPKLLIQFQNNGVVDDSQLPKDRFSAERLKGVDSTLKIQPAKLEDSAVYLCASSPIGGANTGELFFGEGSRLTVL.

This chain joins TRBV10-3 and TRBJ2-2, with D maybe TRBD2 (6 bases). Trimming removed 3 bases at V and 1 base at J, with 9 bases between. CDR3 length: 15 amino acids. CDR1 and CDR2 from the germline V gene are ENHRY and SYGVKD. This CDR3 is CAISELGGNTGELFF. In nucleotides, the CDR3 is TGTGCCATCAGTGAATTGGGGGGGAACACCGGGGAGCTGTTTTTT.

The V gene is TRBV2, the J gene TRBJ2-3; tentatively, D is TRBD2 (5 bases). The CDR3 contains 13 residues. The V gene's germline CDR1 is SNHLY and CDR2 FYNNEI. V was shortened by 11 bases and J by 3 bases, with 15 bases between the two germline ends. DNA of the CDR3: TGTGCCCTTGGCCTAGGGAGTACAGATACGCAGTATTTT. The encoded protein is CALGLGSTDTQYF. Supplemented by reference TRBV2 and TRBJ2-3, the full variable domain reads EPEVTQTPSHQVTQMGQEVILRCVPISNHLYFYWYRQILGQKVEFLVSFYNNEISEKSEIFDDQFSVERPDGSNFTLKIRSTKLEDSAMYFCALGLGSTDTQYFGPGTRLTVL.

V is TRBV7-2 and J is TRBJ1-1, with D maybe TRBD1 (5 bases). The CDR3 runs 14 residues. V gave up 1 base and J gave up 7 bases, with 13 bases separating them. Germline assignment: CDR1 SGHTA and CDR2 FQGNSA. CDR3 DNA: TGTGCCAGCAGCTTAGGCCCCGGGGGGGATGAAGCTTTCTTT. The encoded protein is CASSLGPGGDEAFF.

CDR3 sequence reads: CASSSRQGAHTGELFF. The CDR3 coding sequence is TGCGCCAGCAGCTCCCGACAGGGGGCGCACACCGGGGAGCTGTTTTTT. The chain links TRBV5-1 to TRBJ2-2; 10 nucleotides match TRBD1. The CDR3 runs to 16 residues. Germline-derived CDR1 and CDR2 are SGHRS and YFSETQ. J lost 3 bases, V lost 3 bases, and 5 bases had no gene match.

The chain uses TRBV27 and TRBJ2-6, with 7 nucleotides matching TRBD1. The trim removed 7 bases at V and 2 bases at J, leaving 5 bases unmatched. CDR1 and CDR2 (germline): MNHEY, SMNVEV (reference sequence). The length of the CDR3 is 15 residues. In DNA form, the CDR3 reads TGTGCCAGCAAACGACAGGGCCCTGGGGCCAACGTCCTGACTTTC. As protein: CASKRQGPGANVLTF.

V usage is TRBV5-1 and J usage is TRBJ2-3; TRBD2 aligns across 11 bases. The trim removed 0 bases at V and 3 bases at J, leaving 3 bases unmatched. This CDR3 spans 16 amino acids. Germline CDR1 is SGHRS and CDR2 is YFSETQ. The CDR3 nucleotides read TGCGCCAGCAGCTTGGGACTAGCGGGACAAACAGATACGCAGTATTTT. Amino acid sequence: CASSLGLAGQTDTQYF.

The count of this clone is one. The CDR3 here is CASSLDRGREQYF. For the CDR3, the DNA is TGTGCCAGCAGCCTCGACAGGGGGAGGGAGCAGTACTTC. This chain uses TRBV28 with TRBJ2-7, with 9 positions matching TRBD1. From germline, CDR1 is MDHEN and CDR2 SYDVKM. The CDR3 contains 13 residues. V trimming: 6 bases; J trimming: 7 bases; junction bases outside the gene matches: 7.

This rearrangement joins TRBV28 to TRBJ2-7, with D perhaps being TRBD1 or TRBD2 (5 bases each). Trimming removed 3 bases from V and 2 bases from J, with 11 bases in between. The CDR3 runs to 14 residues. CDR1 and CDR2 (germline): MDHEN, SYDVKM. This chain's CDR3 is CASSFGTVAYEQYF. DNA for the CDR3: TGTGCCAGCAGTTTCGGGACCGTTGCCTACGAGCAGTACTTC.

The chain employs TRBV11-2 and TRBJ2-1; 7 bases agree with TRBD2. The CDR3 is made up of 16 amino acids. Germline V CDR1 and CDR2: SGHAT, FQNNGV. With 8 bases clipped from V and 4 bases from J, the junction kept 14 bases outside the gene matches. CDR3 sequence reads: CASLIGDYLGYNEQFF. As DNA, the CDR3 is TGTGCCAGCCTTATAGGGGACTACCTGGGTTACAATGAGCAGTTCTTC.

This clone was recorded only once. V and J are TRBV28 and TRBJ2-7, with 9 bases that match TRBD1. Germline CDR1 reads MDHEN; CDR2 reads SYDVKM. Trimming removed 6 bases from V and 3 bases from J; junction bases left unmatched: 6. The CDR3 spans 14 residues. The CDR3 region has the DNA TGTGCCAGCAGCTTAAAGGACAGGGGCTACGAGCAGTACTTC. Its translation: CASSLKDRGYEQYF.

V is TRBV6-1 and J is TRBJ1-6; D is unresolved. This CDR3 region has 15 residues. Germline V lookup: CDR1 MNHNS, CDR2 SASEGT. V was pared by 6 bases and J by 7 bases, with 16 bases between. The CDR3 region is CASSKQSTSNSPLHF. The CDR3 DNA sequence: TGTGCCAGCAGCAAACAGTCAACTAGCAATTCACCCCTCCACTTT.

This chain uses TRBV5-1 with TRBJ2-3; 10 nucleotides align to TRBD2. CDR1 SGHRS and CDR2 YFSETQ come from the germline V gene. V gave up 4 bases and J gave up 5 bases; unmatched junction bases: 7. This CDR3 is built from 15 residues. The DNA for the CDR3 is TGCGCCAGCAGCCTCAGCGGGGGGGACAGAGATACGCAGTATTTT. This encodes CASSLSGGDRDTQYF. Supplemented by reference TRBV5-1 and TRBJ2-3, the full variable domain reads KAGVTQTPRYLIKTRGQQVTLSCSPISGHRSVSWYQQTPGQGLQFLFEYFSETQRNKGNFPGRFSGRQFSNSRSEMNVSTLELGDSALYLCASSLSGGDRDTQYFGPGTRLTVL.